This TCR beta chain was recorded in a study of blood T cell repertoires in COVID-19. Per the study methods: By means of reference gene primer amplification, nucleated cell counts were estimated. Sequencing was performed with immunoSEQ multiplex PCR; in TCRdb, only in-frame clones are kept and a portion is missing. From that table come the V and J calls and clone size; the DNA was used to work out D and trimming. The sample holds about 340,000 clones, about nine tenths seen once. Followed over time, Seattle patients had been enrolled while infection was active. The sequence was collected from a woman in her 70s with COVID-19, enrolled during active disease. The source material was peripheral blood.

The CDR3: CASSLSGLPSSYNSPLHF. The CDR3 DNA reads as TGTGCCAGCAGTTTATCTGGGCTTCCCAGCTCCTATAATTCACCCCTCCACTTT. J is TRBJ1-6 and V is TRBV27; the D is unclear. The CDR3 covers 18 residues. Germline lookup yields CDR1 MNHEY and CDR2 SMNVEV (reference sequence). V gave up 0 bases and J gave up 0 bases, with 12 bases separating them.